This T cell receptor (beta chain) was sequenced for a study of CD8+CD57+ T cells in acquired aplastic anemia (dated by TCRdb to about 2018). With respect to the entire study: DNA extracted from sorted CD4+ and CD8+ cells had a mean of roughly 3 ug, with a range of about 0.19 to 30 ug. CD8+CD57+ expansion was defined as frequency above the mean frequency observed in healthy subjects.

Turning to this clonotype: What antigen it recognizes has not been identified. Base qualities are not provided; no much larger clone lies one nucleotide away.

The patients picked for sequencing were ones in whom flow cytometry had shown an expansion of CD8+CD57+ cells. Every patient had severe acquired aplastic anemia, diagnosed using the International Study of Aplastic Anemia and Agranulocytosis and Camitta criteria. At the time blood was sampled, none of the patients had received any therapy. In the study, sorted CD4+ and CD8+ blood T cells from patients with severe aplastic anemia and from healthy subjects underwent deep sequencing of TCR repertoires. Patients were enrolled under clinicaltrials.gov protocols 00001620, 01623167, 00001397, 00071045, 00081523 and 00961064 in the USA. Ficoll-Paque density gradient centrifugation was used to isolate peripheral blood mononuclear cells. Before DNA extraction, CD4+ and CD8+ T cells were sorted by FACS or by magnetic beads. Broader findings and caveats from the paper: Between patients and healthy controls, no significant difference in CD8+ Simpson's diversity was found (P=0.060). Roughly 29 CD8+ CDR3 sequences were found in both patients and controls but appeared to be highly expressed in patients and within the immunodominant clones of the patients.

Looking up the germline V gene yields CDR1 KGHSH and CDR2 LQKENI. Unmatched junction bases come to 15, with V trimmed by 3 bases and J by 9 bases. The CDR3 spans 17 residues, from the cysteine through the phenylalanine. Only the CDR3 DNA stays, 51 bases, in frame from base 1. TCR beta VDJ combination and CDR3 sequence profiling used genomic DNA as the template. An Illumina HiSeq 2000 was the platform used for TCR repertoire sequencing. Per the original workflow: TRBV/TRBJ rearrangement plots, CDR3 size and DJ length profiles, and Simpson's diversity index were used to assess repertoires. The most abundant DNA sequence in the deep sequencing data was defined as the immunodominant clone. CDR3 amino acid sequences were checked for sharing between subjects and were compared against published repertoires and the VDJdb database. TCRdb handled the public reads itself, with Q25 trimming in fastp and clone calling in MiXCR, and kept productive beta chains. Rows merge per CDR3 protein into single entries with the most common DNA and genes. TCRdb's processing, not the authors' own work, is the source of the V and J calls. The sample contains 180,000 or so distinct CDR3 sequences, under 50% of them found a single time. The ten largest clones take up roughly 1.8% of the sample.

The sequencing input was sorted CD4+, CD8+, or CD8+CD57+ T cells (not recorded which) from PBMCs. This TCR was recovered from a human donor with aplastic anemia. The chain is encoded by TRBV18 joined to TRBJ1-4; TRBD1 lines up with 8 middle nucleotides. CDR3 protein: CASSPTPGGQGDQKLFF. In nucleotides, the sequence is TGTGCCAGCTCACCGACCCCCGGAGGACAGGGTGATCAAAAACTGTTTTTT.